This entry features one T cell receptor (beta chain) sequence. Its antigen is unidentified. The sample originates from a study of shared clonotypes between healthy human individuals. Findings of the study overall: The low donor count limited represented genetic and exposure-history diversity.

The V gene's germline CDR1 is MDHEN and CDR2 SYDVKM. The ends were cut back, 3 bases at V and 2 bases at J, with 10 bases in the middle. This CDR3 comprises 14 residues. CD8 cells regarded as naive lacked CD45RO, were positively chosen for CCR7, and omitted terminally differentiated effector memory CD45RA+ cells. Assay used: immunoSEQ multiplex PCR; TCRdb lists only in-frame clones, some missing. There are around 620,000 clones in the sample; around 96% occur only once, and approximately 0.11% lies in the top ten. This sequence originates from a woman under 40 in good health. V and J are TRBV28 and TRBJ1-2; unclear D gene. The specimen was naive CD8+ T cells sorted from blood. The CDR3: CASSFVEQNYGYTF. The DNA for the CDR3 is TGTGCCAGCAGTTTTGTAGAACAGAACTATGGCTACACCTTC.